The 14 T cell receptor beta chains reported below all come from one sample, sequenced in a study of T cells in localized non-small cell lung cancer. The assay was immunoSEQ multiplex PCR, and TCRdb's table has in-frame clones only and misses some. The table lists about 19,000 clones, approximately 90% of them singletons, with less than 5% in the top ten. Sequencing was performed on peripheral blood, taken before any cancer treatment. The origin of the receptors is a male donor at least 60 years old with stage I squamous cell lung carcinoma.

This clone was detected only once. The V and J genes are TRBV7-6 and TRBJ1-4; D possibly corresponds to TRBD1 (5 bases). The CDR3 spans 13 residues. V was trimmed by 5 bases and J by 8 bases, leaving 12 bases between them. Germline V gives CDR1 SGHVS, CDR2 FNYEAQ. In DNA form, the CDR3 reads TGTGCCAGCAGCCTTCGGGGGGGAGAAAAACTGTTTTTT. This translates into CASSLRGGEKLFF.

V gene TRBV7-2 combines with J gene TRBJ2-7; D ambiguous. The ends were cut back, 3 bases at V and 3 bases at J, with 15 bases in the middle. The CDR3 has 15 amino acids. Per the germline V gene, CDR1 is SGHTA and CDR2 is FQGNSA. The CDR3 DNA is TGTGCCAGCAGCTTTATAGTAGGACGGATCTACGAGCAGTACTTC. Translated: CASSFIVGRIYEQYF. Combining the CDR3 with reference TRBV7-2 and TRBJ2-7 gives the whole variable domain GAGVSQSPSNKVTEKGKDVELRCDPISGHTALYWYRQSLGQGLEFLIYFQGNSAPDKSGLPSDRFSAERTGGSVSTLTIQRTQQEDSAVYLCASSFIVGRIYEQYFGPGTRLTVT.

Regarding this clone: Because it lacks the conserved phenylalanine or tryptophan at the end, this CDR3 is likely a read error. It is unclear where the CDR3 begins or ends on the DNA, so no DNA is shown, and the CDR3 is as TCRdb lists it. This chain links TRBV28 with TRBJ1-1. CDR1 is MDHEN, CDR2 SYDVKM, per germline. The CDR3 region is 12 residues in length, termini included. CDR3 protein: CASRPSGGTPLL.

The CDR3 reads CASSLAGQAGETQYF. CDR3 nucleotides: TGTGCCAGCAGCTTGGCGGGACAGGCGGGAGAGACCCAGTACTTC. V is TRBV5-8 and J is TRBJ2-5; 8 bases match TRBD1. The CDR3 totals 15 residues. Germline V gene lookup returns CDR1 SGHTS and CDR2 YDEGEE. V shed 0 bases, J shed 4 bases, and the junction held 5 bases outside the gene matches.

The V call is TRBV10-1, the J call TRBJ1-1, with D unresolved. V lost 0 bases, J lost 6 bases, and 8 bases lay in between. The CDR3 covers 13 residues. CDR1 and CDR2 (germline): WNHNN, SYGVQD (reference sequence). The CDR3 loop reads CASSESVGAEAFF. In nucleotides, the CDR3 is TGCGCCAGCAGTGAGTCGGTTGGGGCTGAAGCTTTCTTT.

V usage is TRBV6-5 and J usage is TRBJ2-3, with 7 bases aligning to TRBD1. Trimming cost V 5 bases and J 5 bases; bases outside gene matches: 10. The V gene's germline CDR1 is MNHEY and CDR2 SVGAGI. CDR3 length: 15 amino acids. Here the CDR3 reads CASSRIQGKGDTQYF. The DNA of the CDR3 is TGTGCCAGCAGTCGCATACAGGGGAAGGGAGATACGCAGTATTTT.

The chain uses TRBV6-5 and TRBJ2-7, with a weak D call TRBD2 (6 bases). Trimming took 7 bases from V and 3 from J, leaving 13 bases between them. This CDR3 comprises 13 residues. The V gene's germline CDR1 is MNHEY and CDR2 SVGAGI. This chain's CDR3 is CASNVYGSYEQYF. In nucleotides, the CDR3 is TGTGCCAGCAATGTATACGGGAGCTACGAGCAGTACTTC.

J is TRBJ1-1 and V is TRBV19; tentative D call: TRBD1 (5 bases). Trimming took off 4 bases at V and 0 bases at J, with 18 bases between the two ends. The CDR3 runs to 17 residues. From germline, CDR1 is LNHDA and CDR2 SQIVND (reference sequence). CDR3 protein: CASSNLRAAPMNTEAFF. The CDR3 nucleotides read TGTGCCAGTAGTAACCTCAGGGCGGCCCCCATGAACACTGAAGCTTTCTTT.

This clone was recorded only once. The rearrangement links TRBV7-6 to TRBJ2-7; 9 bases agree with TRBD1. Per germline, CDR1 SGHVS and CDR2 FNYEAQ. V shed 0 bases and J 4 bases; nucleotides not matched to a gene: 4. The CDR3 consists of 15 residues. CDR3 amino acids: CASSLAPGQGYEQYF. DNA of the CDR3: TGTGCCAGCAGCTTAGCACCGGGACAGGGTTACGAGCAGTACTTC. Full variable domain (missing parts from reference TRBV7-6 and TRBJ2-7): GAGVSQSPRYKVTKRGQDVALRCDPISGHVSLYWYRQALGQGPEFLTYFNYEAQQDKSGLPNDRFSAERPEGSISTLTIQRTEQRDSAMYRCASSLAPGQGYEQYFGPGTRLTVT.

This clone has more than one count but fewer than ten. This rearrangement joins TRBV6-1 to TRBJ2-7; D may correspond to TRBD1 or TRBD2 (5 bases each). CDR1 and CDR2 from the germline V gene are MNHNS and SASEGT. The CDR3 is 14 amino acids. V dropped 1 base and J dropped 2 bases, with 9 bases sitting between them. The CDR3 DNA is TGTGCCAGCAGTGAAGTTGGGGGAACCTACGAGCAGTACTTC. This translates into CASSEVGGTYEQYF.

V gene TRBV28 combines with J gene TRBJ1-1; D may be TRBD1 (6 bases). The germline V gene encodes CDR1 MDHEN and CDR2 SYDVKM. This CDR3 spans 15 amino acids. Trimming cost V 2 bases and J 1 base, with 11 bases left between them. The CDR3, as DNA: TGTGCCAGCAGTTTACAGGGGAGAGGGAACACTGAAGCTTTCTTT. As protein: CASSLQGRGNTEAFF.

V gene TRBV5-1 combines with J gene TRBJ2-3; 7 nucleotides align to TRBD1. The J segment lost 0 bases and the V segment lost 5 bases, leaving 3 bases of the junction unmatched. This CDR3 contains 14 residues. Germline CDR1 is SGHRS and CDR2 is YFSETQ. CDR3 region: CASRTGASTDTQYF. DNA for the CDR3: TGCGCCAGCAGAACAGGGGCCAGCACAGATACGCAGTATTTT.

The J gene is TRBJ2-5, the V gene TRBV28; 10 bases fit TRBD2. Per germline, CDR1 MDHEN and CDR2 SYDVKM. The CDR3 length is 14 residues. V shed 6 bases, J shed 5 bases, and the junction held 6 bases outside the gene matches. The CDR3 spells CASRLGLAWETQYF. The DNA of the CDR3 is TGTGCCAGCAGGCTGGGACTAGCGTGGGAGACCCAGTACTTC.

V is TRBV10-3 and J is TRBJ1-6; D gene ambiguous. CDR3 length: 12 amino acids. Germline CDR1 is ENHRY and CDR2 is SYGVKD. V lost 4 bases to trimming and J lost 10 bases, with 8 bases between them. The CDR3 nucleotides read TGTGCCATCAGTGCGGGTGACTCACCCCTCCACTTT. Protein sequence: CAISAGDSPLHF.